Listed below are T cell receptor beta chains from one sample, sequenced in a study of CD8+ T cells in alopecia areata. Using immunoSEQ multiplex PCR, the repertoire was profiled, and TCRdb retains in-frame clones only, with some absent. The table shows fewer than 100,000 clones, with around 55% occurring only once. The sequencing used CD8+ T cells sorted from blood, collected at week 4, from a patient treated with tofacitinib. The receptors stem from a human donor with alopecia areata. Both conserved end residues are part of each CDR3.

V: TRBV6-4
length: 12
CDR3: CASSGIGETQYF

V: TRBV11-2
length: 13
CDR3: CASSTRVDQPQHF

V: TRBV4-1
length: 15
CDR3: CASSERQDRNYGYTF

V: TRBV4-3
length: 15
CDR3: CASSQDGGAGETQYF

V: TRBV7-9
length: 16
CDR3: CASIPPRVGSYNEQFF

V: TRBV6-5
length: 15
CDR3: CASSYYGGSTDTQYF

V: TRBV4-1
length: 17
CDR3: CASSQDGAGGTTGELFF

V: TRBV27
length: 15
CDR3: CASSLSGTGNTEAFF

V: TRBV30
length: 13
CDR3: CAWSFQGSTEAFF

V: TRBV27
length: 13
CDR3: CASSSLGLYEQFF

V: TRBV4-1
length: 13
CDR3: CASSQDVRDGYTF

V: TRBV14
length: 13
CDR3: CASSQFQNNEQFF

V: TRBV4-3
length: 15
CDR3: CASSHTGQGLDTQYF

V: TRBV9
length: 16
CDR3: CASSTGDGLMNTEAFF

V: TRBV10-3
length: 14
CDR3: CAIRVAGAEDTQYF

V: TRBV5-1
length: 14
CDR3: CASSPKLMAGGYTF

V: TRBV27
length: 12
CDR3: CASRGQQETQYF

V: TRBV7-9
length: 15
CDR3: CASSLGLVDPNEQFF

V: TRBV28
length: 14
CDR3: CASSLWQANTEAFF

V: TRBV30
length: 12
CDR3: CAWRMGVSEAFF

V: TRBV27
length: 15
CDR3: CAGSWSGPSSYEQYF

V: TRBV27
length: 12
CDR3: CASSLSGETQYF

V: TRBV15
length: 13
CDR3: CATSRDQGSEQFF

V: TRBV27
length: 13
CDR3: CASSFNRAYEQYF

V: TRBV4-1
length: 14
CDR3: CAWPSRFVYNEQFF

V: TRBV30
length: 14
CDR3: CALGLAGGPETQYF

V: TRBV27
length: 17
CDR3: CASRTDISQTSNYGYTF

V: TRBV28
length: 13
CDR3: CASSSTGFYGYTF

V: TRBV7-9
length: 13
CDR3: CASSLQGNTEAFF

V: TRBV2
length: 16
CDR3: CASSPYLAGEAYEQYF

V: TRBV25-1
length: 15
CDR3: CASSPARNIPGELFF

V: TRBV5-1
length: 11
CDR3: CASSPGYEQFF

V: TRBV6-5
length: 14
CDR3: CASTTGGGADEQFF

V: TRBV5-1
length: 16
CDR3: CASSLFRLAGQNEQFF

V: TRBV4-3
length: 15
CDR3: CASSQDYDDLYGYTF

V: TRBV10-3
length: 16
CDR3: CAISDERGAPQETQYF